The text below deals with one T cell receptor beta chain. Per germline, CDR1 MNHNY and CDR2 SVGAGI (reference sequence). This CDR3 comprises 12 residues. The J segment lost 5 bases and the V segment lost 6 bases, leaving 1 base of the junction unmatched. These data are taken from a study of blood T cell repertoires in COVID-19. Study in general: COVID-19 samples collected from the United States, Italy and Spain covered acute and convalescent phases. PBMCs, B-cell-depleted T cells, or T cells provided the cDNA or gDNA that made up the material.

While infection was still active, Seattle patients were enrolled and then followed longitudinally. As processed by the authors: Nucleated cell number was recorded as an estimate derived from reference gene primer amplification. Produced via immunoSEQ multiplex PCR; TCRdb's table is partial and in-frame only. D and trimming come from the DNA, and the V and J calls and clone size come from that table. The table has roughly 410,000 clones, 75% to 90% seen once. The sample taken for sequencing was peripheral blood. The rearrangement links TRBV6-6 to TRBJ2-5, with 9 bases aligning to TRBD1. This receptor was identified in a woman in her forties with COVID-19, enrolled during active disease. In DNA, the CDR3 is TGTGCCAGCAGGACAGGGGGGGAGACCCAGTACTTC. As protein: CASRTGGETQYF.